This is a list of T cell receptor beta chains from one sample in a study of T-cell reconstitution after alpha-beta-depleted transplantation in children. TCRdb re-derived calls from the PCR reads in MiXCR, one entry per CDR3 protein. The sample includes a few hundred thousand distinct CDR3 sequences, about 9.2% of them seen just once. Sample: PBMCs from the stem cell graft donor, taken from the stem cell graft. The origin of the receptors is a human donor who donated a stem cell graft to a child with acute lymphoblastic leukemia. Each CDR3 is given with its conserved first and last residue. The order of the fields is V gene, D gene, clone size, J gene, CDR3 protein, CDR3 DNA. The D gene is left open where the match is weak. Only some rows state a clone size, as once, few, many or a class for expanded clones.

>TRBV4-3|.|few|TRBJ1-1
CASSQERGWDTEAFF
TGCGCCAGCAGCCAAGAAAGGGGCTGGGACACTGAAGCTTTCTTT
>TRBV14|.|.|TRBJ2-5
CASSQPRAEETQYF
TGTGCCAGCAGCCAACCTAGGGCCGAAGAGACCCAGTACTTC
>TRBV11-2|.|.|TRBJ2-2
CASSLWGLSSVETGELFF
TGTGCCAGCAGCTTATGGGGACTCTCGAGCGTCGAGACCGGGGAGCTGTTTTTT
>TRBV20-1|TRBD1|few|TRBJ1-2
CSASNRDRINYGYTF
TGCAGTGCTAGCAACCGGGACAGAATAAACTATGGCTACACCTTC
>TRBV27|TRBD1|many|TRBJ2-7
CASSPRDSHIYEQYF
TGTGCCAGCAGTCCTCGGGACAGCCATATCTACGAGCAGTACTTC
>TRBV5-6|.|many|TRBJ1-3
CASSFDLSGNTIYF
TGTGCCAGCAGCTTCGACCTCTCTGGAAACACCATATATTTT
>TRBV11-2|TRBD2|once|TRBJ2-3
CASSGRGRVAGTTTDTQYF
TGTGCCAGCAGCGGACGAGGACGAGTAGCGGGAACTACTACAGATACGCAGTATTTT
>TRBV12-3/TRBV12-4|.|many|TRBJ1-1
CVTGRGGIGTEAFF
TGTGTCACCGGTAGGGGGGGGATTGGCACTGAAGCTTTCTTT
>TRBV14|TRBD1|.|TRBJ2-7
CASSPIGTGSYEQYF
TGTGCCAGCAGCCCGATAGGGACAGGATCCTACGAGCAGTACTTC
>TRBV27|.|many|TRBJ2-7
CASSSRLATTYEQYF
TGTGCCAGCAGTTCCAGACTCGCTACTACCTACGAGCAGTACTTC
>TRBV6-1|TRBD1|few|TRBJ2-2
CASSVTGVTGELFF
TGTGCCAGCAGTGTCACAGGGGTCACCGGGGAGCTGTTTTTT
>TRBV5-1|.|few|TRBJ1-1
CASSPGRGAGFETEAFF
TGCGCCAGCAGCCCAGGGCGGGGGGCGGGTTTCGAAACTGAAGCTTTCTTT
>TRBV15|.|few|TRBJ1-4
CATSLLFSQNEKLFF
TGTGCCACCAGCCTGCTCTTCAGCCAGAATGAAAAACTGTTTTTT
>TRBV6-5|.|many|TRBJ1-2
CASSYTRNYGYTF
TGTGCCAGCAGTTATACCAGGAACTATGGCTACACCTTC
>TRBV7-8|TRBD2|.|TRBJ2-1
CASSTQTSGGSLGQFF
TGTGCCAGCAGCACCCAGACTAGCGGGGGGTCCCTGGGGCAGTTCTTC
>TRBV20-1|.|few|TRBJ2-5
CSARDRRRPRETQYF
TGCAGTGCTAGAGATCGGCGCCGGCCCAGGGAGACCCAGTACTTC
>TRBV14|TRBD1|.|TRBJ2-7
CASSSGQAPLYEQYF
TGTGCCAGCAGCTCCGGACAGGCACCCCTCTACGAGCAGTACTTC
>TRBV7-9|.|.|TRBJ2-1
CASSFLPADNEQFF
TGTGCCAGCAGCTTCCTACCAGCAGACAATGAGCAGTTCTTC
>TRBV13|TRBD1|.|TRBJ2-3
CASSLATGTGYTDTQYF
TGTGCCAGCAGCTTAGCAACCGGGACAGGCTACACAGATACGCAGTATTTT
>TRBV12-3/TRBV12-4|TRBD1|.|TRBJ1-2
CASSFGGTGDVNYGYTF
TGTGCCAGCAGCTTTGGAGGGACAGGGGACGTCAACTATGGCTACACCTTC
>TRBV12-3/TRBV12-4|.|.|TRBJ2-3
CASSLSPTDTQYF
TGTGCCAGCAGTTTATCCCCTACAGATACGCAGTATTTT
>TRBV27|.|few|TRBJ1-5
CASSLTRNQPQHF
TGTGCCAGCAGTTTAACCCGTAATCAGCCCCAGCATTTT
>TRBV6-5|.|.|TRBJ1-3
CASRLRNFGTSGNTIYF
TGTGCCAGCAGACTACGAAATTTTGGGACCTCTGGAAACACCATATATTTT
>TRBV12-3/TRBV12-4|TRBD1|many|TRBJ2-1
CASSWGQGQDEQFF
TGTGCCAGCAGTTGGGGACAGGGCCAAGATGAGCAGTTCTTC
>TRBV24-1|.|.|TRBJ2-3
CATSDPGTLTTDTQYF
TGTGCCACCAGTGACCCCGGGACGCTGACCACAGATACGCAGTATTTT
>TRBV28|.|many|TRBJ2-3
CASSFSSSDTQYF
TGTGCCAGCAGTTTTTCTTCATCTGATACGCAGTATTTT
>TRBV2|TRBD2|once|TRBJ2-7
CASSEARLAYSYEQYF
TGTGCCAGCAGTGAAGCCCGACTAGCGTACTCCTACGAGCAGTACTTC
>TRBV5-1|.|few|TRBJ2-3
CASSLEMRTDTQYF
TGCGCCAGCAGCTTGGAGATGCGCACAGATACGCAGTATTTT
>TRBV5-1|.|few|TRBJ2-2
CASELDVARELFF
TGCGCCAGCGAGCTTGACGTGGCCCGGGAGCTGTTTTTT
>TRBV18|.|many|TRBJ2-3
CASSPSTGSTDTQYF
TGTGCCAGCTCACCAAGTACCGGAAGCACAGATACGCAGTATTTT
>TRBV5-1|TRBD1|many|TRBJ1-1
CASSRGTAPMNTEAFF
TGCGCCAGCAGCCGCGGGACAGCTCCTATGAACACTGAAGCTTTCTTT